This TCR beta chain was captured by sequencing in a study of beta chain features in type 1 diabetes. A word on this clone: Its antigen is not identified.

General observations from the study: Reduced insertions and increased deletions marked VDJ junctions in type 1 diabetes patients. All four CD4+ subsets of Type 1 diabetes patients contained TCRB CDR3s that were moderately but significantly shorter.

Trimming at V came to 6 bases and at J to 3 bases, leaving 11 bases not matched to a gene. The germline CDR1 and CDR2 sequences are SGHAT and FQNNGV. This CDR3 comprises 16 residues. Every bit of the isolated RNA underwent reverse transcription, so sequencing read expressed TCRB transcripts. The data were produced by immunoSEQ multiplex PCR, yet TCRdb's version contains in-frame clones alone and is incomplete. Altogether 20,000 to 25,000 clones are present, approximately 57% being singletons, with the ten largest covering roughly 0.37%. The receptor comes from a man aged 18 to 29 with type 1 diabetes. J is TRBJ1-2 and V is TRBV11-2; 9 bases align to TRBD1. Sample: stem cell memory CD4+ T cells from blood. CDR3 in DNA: TGTGCCAGCAGGAAACCGGGACAGGGCAATGACTATGGCTACACCTTC. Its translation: CASRKPGQGNDYGYTF.